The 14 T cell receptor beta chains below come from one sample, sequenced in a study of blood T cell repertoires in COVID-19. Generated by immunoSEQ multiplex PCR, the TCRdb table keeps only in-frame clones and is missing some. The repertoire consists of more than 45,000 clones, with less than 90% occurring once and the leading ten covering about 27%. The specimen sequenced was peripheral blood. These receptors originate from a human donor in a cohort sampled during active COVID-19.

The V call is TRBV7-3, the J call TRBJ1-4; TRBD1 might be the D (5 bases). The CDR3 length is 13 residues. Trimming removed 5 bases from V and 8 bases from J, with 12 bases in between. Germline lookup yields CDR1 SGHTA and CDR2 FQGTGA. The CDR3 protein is CASSPSSGEKLFF. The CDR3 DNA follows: TGTGCCAGCAGCCCGAGTTCAGGGGAAAAACTGTTTTTT.

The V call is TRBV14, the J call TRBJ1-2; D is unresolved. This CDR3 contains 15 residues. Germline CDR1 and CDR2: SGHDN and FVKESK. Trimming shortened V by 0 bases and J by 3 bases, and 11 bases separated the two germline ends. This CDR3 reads CASSQDISRDYGYTF. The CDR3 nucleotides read TGTGCCAGCAGCCAAGACATCAGCCGGGACTATGGCTACACCTTC.

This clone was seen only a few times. CDR3 sequence (DNA): TGTGCTAGTGGTTTGGCTACAGGGGCTAGCTATGGCTACACCTTC. Translation gives CASGLATGASYGYTF. The rearrangement uses TRBV12-5 and TRBJ1-2; TRBD1 matches at 7 bases. Germline V gene lookup returns CDR1 LGHNT and CDR2 FRNRAP. This CDR3 comprises 15 residues. V trimming: 1 base; J trimming: 4 bases; junction bases outside the gene matches: 6.

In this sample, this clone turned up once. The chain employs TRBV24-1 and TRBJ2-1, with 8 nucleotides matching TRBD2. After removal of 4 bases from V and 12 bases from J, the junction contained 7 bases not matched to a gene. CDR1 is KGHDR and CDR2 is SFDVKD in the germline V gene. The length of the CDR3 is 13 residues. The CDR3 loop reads CATSDPGLVWQFF. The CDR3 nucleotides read TGTGCCACCAGTGACCCGGGACTAGTCTGGCAGTTCTTC.

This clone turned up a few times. The CDR3 sequence: CASSFDLTSGVYNEQFF. CDR3 nucleotides: TGTGCCAGCAGTTTTGATCTGACTAGCGGGGTTTACAATGAGCAGTTCTTC. The chain recombines TRBV27 with TRBJ2-1, with 11 bases lining up with TRBD2. With 3 bases clipped from V and 4 bases from J, the junction kept 8 bases outside the gene matches. CDR1 is MNHEY and CDR2 is SMNVEV in the germline V gene (reference sequence). The CDR3 runs to 17 residues.

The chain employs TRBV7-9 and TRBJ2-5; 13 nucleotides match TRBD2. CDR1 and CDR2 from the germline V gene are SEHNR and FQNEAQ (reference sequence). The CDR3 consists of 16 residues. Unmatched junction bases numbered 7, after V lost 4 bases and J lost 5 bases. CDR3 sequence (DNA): TGTGCCAGCAGCTCCGGGACTAGCGGGGTGGGGGAGACCCAGTACTTC. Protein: CASSSGTSGVGETQYF.

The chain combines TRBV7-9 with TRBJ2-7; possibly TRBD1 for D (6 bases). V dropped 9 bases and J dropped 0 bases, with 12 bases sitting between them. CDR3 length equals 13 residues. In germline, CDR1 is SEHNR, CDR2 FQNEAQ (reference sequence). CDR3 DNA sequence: TGTGCCAGTTCAGGGGCCCTCTCCTACGAGCAGTACTTC. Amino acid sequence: CASSGALSYEQYF.

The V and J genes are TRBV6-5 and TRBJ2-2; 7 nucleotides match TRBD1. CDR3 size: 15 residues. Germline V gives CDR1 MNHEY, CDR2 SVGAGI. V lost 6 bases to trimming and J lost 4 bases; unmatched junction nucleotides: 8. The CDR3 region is CASSRQGAVTGELFF. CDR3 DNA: TGTGCCAGCAGCAGACAGGGAGCGGTCACCGGGGAGCTGTTTTTT.

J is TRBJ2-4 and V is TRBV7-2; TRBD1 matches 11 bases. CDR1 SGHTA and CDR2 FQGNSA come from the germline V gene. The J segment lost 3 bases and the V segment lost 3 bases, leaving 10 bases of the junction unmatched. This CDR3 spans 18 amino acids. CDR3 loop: CASSFGQGARSGKNIQYF. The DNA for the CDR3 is TGTGCCAGCAGCTTCGGACAGGGGGCAAGGTCTGGCAAAAACATTCAGTACTTC.

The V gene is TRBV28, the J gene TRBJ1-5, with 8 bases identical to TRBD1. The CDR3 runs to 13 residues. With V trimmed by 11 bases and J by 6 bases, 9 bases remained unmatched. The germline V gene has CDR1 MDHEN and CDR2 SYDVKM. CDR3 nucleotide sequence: TGTGCCGCAAGAGGGACAGGAGGTCAGCCCCAGCATTTT. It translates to CAARGTGGQPQHF.

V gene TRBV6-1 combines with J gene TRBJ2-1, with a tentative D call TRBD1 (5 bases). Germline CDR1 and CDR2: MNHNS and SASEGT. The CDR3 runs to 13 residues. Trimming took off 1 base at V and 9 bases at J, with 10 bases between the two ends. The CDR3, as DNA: TGTGCCAGCAGTGAAGTTCAGGGTGGTGAGCAGTTCTTC. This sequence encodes CASSEVQGGEQFF.

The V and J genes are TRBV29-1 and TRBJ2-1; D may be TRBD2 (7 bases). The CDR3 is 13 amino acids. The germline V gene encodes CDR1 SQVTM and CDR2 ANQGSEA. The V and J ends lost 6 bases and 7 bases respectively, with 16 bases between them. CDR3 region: CSVYLQGGNEQFF. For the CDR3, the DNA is TGCAGCGTGTACCTACAGGGAGGGAATGAGCAGTTCTTC.

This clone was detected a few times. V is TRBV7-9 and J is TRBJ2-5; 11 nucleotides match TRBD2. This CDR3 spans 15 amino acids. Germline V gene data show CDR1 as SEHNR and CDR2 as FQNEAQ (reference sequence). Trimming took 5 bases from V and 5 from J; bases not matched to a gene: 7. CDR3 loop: CASSLLAGAGETQYF. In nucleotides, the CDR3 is TGTGCCAGCAGCCTACTAGCGGGGGCGGGGGAGACCCAGTACTTC.

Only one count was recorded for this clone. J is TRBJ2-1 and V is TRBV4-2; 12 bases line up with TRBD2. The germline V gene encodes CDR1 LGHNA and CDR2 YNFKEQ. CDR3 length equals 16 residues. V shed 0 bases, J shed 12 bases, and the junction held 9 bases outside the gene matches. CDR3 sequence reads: CASSQDATSGGRLQFF. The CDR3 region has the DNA TGTGCCAGCAGCCAAGATGCGACTAGCGGGGGTCGATTGCAGTTCTTC.